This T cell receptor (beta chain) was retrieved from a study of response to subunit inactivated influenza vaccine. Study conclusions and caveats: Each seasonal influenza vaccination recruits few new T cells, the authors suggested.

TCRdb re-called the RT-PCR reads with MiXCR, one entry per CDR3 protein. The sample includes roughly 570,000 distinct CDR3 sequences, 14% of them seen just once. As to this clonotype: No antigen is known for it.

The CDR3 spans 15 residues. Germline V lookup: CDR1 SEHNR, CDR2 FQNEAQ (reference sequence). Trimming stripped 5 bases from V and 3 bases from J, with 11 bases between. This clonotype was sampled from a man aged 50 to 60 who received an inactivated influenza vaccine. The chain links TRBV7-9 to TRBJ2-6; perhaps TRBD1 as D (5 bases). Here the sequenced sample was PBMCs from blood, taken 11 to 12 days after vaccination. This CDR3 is CASSPPGIGANVLTF. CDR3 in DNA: TGTGCCAGCAGCCCCCCAGGGATTGGGGCCAACGTCCTGACTTTC.